Listed below are T cell receptor beta chains from one sample, sequenced in a study of radiotherapy plus CTLA-4 blockade in lung cancer. Libraries were prepared by immunoSEQ multiplex PCR; TCRdb keeps only in-frame clonotypes and omits some of them. The data hold about 57,000 clones, with 70% to 80% observed a single time. The sequencing here drew on peripheral blood, taken from a patient treated with radiotherapy plus ipilimumab. Receptors originate from a human donor with non-small cell lung cancer who had a complete response to radiotherapy plus ipilimumab. The CDR3 runs from the conserved cysteine through the conserved F or W. A D gene is named only where the DNA matches it firmly. The size field is filled for only some rows; it gives once, few, many or a size class.

d_call	j_call	clone_size	v_call	cdr3_aa	cdr3_nt
TRBD2	TRBJ2-1	.	TRBV5-1	CASESGVFGGGYNEQFF	TGCGCCAGTGAATCTGGGGTATTTGGGGGGGGATACAATGAGCAGTTCTTC
TRBD2	TRBJ2-5	.	TRBV7-2	CASSPARTSGSQETQYF	TGTGCCAGCAGCCCAGCCCGGACTAGCGGGTCGCAAGAGACCCAGTACTTC
.	TRBJ2-1	.	TRBV5-8	CASRSWNEQFF	TGTGCCAGCCGGTCTTGGAATGAGCAGTTCTTC
TRBD1	TRBJ2-5	.	TRBV19	CASSDGTGGGQETQYF	TGTGCCAGTAGTGACGGGACAGGGGGTGGGCAAGAGACCCAGTACTTC
TRBD1	TRBJ2-5	once	TRBV29-1	CSVGGPGQTKETQYF	TGCAGCGTCGGAGGTCCGGGACAGACCAAAGAGACCCAGTACTTC
.	TRBJ1-1	.	TRBV29-1	CSGRGDTEAFF	TGCAGCGGAAGGGGTGACACTGAAGCTTTCTTT
TRBD1	TRBJ2-5	.	TRBV7-6	CASSVGQVGETQYF	TGTGCCAGCAGCGTAGGACAGGTCGGTGAGACCCAGTACTTC
.	TRBJ1-1	.	TRBV27	CASSSAGWKSRAFF	TGTGCCAGCAGTTCGGCAGGGTGGAAGAGTAGAGCTTTCTTT
TRBD1	TRBJ2-7	.	TRBV2	CASSTPGQFYEQYF	TGTGCCAGCAGTACTCCGGGACAGTTTTACGAGCAGTACTTC
.	TRBJ2-1	medium-sized	TRBV6-4	CASSEGVAGNEQFF	TGTGCCAGCAGTGAAGGGGTGGCGGGAAATGAGCAGTTCTTC
.	TRBJ2-1	.	TRBV15	CATSSQGSYNEQFF	TGTGCCACCAGCAGCCAGGGGAGCTACAATGAGCAGTTCTTC
TRBD1	TRBJ1-5	.	TRBV7-9	CASSLAQAGGLIEPQHF	TGTGCCAGCAGCTTAGCGCAGGCAGGGGGCCTGATCGAGCCCCAGCATTTT
.	TRBJ1-2	.	TRBV19	CASSPGGANYGYTF	TGTGCCAGTAGCCCCGGGGGGGCTAACTATGGCTACACCTTC
.	TRBJ1-5	.	TRBV6-5	CASMGGGGNQPQHF	TGTGCCAGCATGGGGGGAGGGGGCAATCAGCCCCAGCATTTT
.	TRBJ2-5	once	TRBV18	CASSPTGQETQYF	TGTGCCAGCTCACCAACAGGCCAAGAGACCCAGTACTTC
TRBD2	TRBJ2-1	.	TRBV6-4	CASGGDFSYNEQFF	TGTGCCAGCGGGGGGGACTTCTCCTACAATGAGCAGTTCTTC
TRBD2	TRBJ2-5	.	TRBV30	CAWKDGVAGGGETQYF	TGTGCCTGGAAGGATGGAGTAGCGGGAGGAGGAGAGACCCAGTACTTC
.	TRBJ2-2	.	TRBV6-5	CASSTTQGPGELFF	TGTGCCAGCAGTACGACACAGGGTCCCGGGGAACTGTTTTTT